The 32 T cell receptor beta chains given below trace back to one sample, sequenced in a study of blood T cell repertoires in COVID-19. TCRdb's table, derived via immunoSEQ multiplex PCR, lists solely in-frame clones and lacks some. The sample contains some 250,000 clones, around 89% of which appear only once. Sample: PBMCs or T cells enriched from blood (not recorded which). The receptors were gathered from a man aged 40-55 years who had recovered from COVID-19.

DNA for the CDR3: TGTGCCAGCAGCTTAGCCCCACCGAGGAACGAGCAGTACTTC. It codes for CASSLAPPRNEQYF. The chain recombines TRBV7-9 with TRBJ2-7; D unresolved. Trimming stripped 0 bases from V and 5 bases from J, with 11 bases between. This CDR3 comprises 14 residues. CDR1 and CDR2 from the germline V gene are SEHNR and FQNEAQ (reference sequence).

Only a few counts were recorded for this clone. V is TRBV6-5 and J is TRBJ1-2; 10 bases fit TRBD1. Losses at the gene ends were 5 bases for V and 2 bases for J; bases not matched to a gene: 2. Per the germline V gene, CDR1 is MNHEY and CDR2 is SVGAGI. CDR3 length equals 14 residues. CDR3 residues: CASSPDRGNYGYTF. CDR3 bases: TGTGCCAGCAGTCCGGACAGGGGGAACTATGGCTACACCTTC.

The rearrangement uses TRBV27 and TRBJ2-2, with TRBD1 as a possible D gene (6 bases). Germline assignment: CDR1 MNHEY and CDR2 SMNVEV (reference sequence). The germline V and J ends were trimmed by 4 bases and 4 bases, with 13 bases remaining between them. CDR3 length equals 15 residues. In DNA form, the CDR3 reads TGTGCCAGCAGTTCTCATGGGACATTCACCGGGGAGCTGTTTTTT. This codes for CASSSHGTFTGELFF.

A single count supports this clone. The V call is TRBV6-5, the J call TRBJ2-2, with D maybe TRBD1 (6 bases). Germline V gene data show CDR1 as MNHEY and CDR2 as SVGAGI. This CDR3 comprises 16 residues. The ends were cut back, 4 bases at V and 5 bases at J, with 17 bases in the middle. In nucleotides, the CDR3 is TGTGCCAGCAGTTTTGACAGAGCCCAGGGGACCGGGGAGCTGTTTTTT. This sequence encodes CASSFDRAQGTGELFF.

The CDR3: CASSPPLLAGGGETQYF. CDR3 nucleotides: TGTGCCAGCTCACCACCTTTACTAGCGGGAGGAGGGGAGACCCAGTACTTC. The rearrangement links TRBV18 to TRBJ2-5, with TRBD2 matching over 12 bases. The J segment lost 5 bases and the V segment lost 0 bases, leaving 7 bases of the junction unmatched. Germline CDR1 reads KGHSH; CDR2 reads LQKENI. This CDR3 has 17 amino acids. Using reference TRBV18 and TRBJ2-5 for the parts outside the CDR3, the full variable domain is NAGVMQNPRHLVRRRGQEARLRCSPMKGHSHVYWYRQLPEEGLKFMVYLQKENIIDESGMPKERFSAEFPKEGPSILRIQQVVRGDSAAYFCASSPPLLAGGGETQYFGPGTRLLVL.

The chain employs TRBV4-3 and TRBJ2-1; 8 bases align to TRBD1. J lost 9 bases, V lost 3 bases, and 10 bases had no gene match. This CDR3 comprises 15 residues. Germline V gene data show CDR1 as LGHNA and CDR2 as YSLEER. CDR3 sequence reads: CASSQDRERSGEQFF. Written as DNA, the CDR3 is TGCGCCAGCAGCCAGGACAGGGAACGGTCGGGTGAGCAGTTCTTC.

DNA for the CDR3: TGTGCCAGCAGGGGGGCGGGCAGATACCAGCATTTT. Its protein product is CASRGAGRYQHF. V is TRBV6-5 and J is TRBJ1-5; possibly TRBD1 for D (6 bases). The germline gives CDR1 MNHEY, CDR2 SVGAGI. The CDR3 is 12 residues long. The germline V and J ends were trimmed by 6 bases and 12 bases, with 15 bases remaining between them.

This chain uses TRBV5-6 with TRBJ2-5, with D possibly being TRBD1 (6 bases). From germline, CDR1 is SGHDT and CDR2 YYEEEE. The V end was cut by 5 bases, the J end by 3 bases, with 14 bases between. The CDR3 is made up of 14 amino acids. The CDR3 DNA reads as TGTGCCAGCAGTTACAGGGATTATAAAGAGACCCAGTACTTC. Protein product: CASSYRDYKETQYF.

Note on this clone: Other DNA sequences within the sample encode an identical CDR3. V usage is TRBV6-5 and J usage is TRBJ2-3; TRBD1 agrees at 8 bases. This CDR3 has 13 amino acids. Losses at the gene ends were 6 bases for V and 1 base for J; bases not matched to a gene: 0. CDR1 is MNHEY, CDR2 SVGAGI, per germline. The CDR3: CASRDRGTDTQYF. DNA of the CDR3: TGTGCCAGCAGGGACAGGGGCACAGATACGCAGTATTTT.

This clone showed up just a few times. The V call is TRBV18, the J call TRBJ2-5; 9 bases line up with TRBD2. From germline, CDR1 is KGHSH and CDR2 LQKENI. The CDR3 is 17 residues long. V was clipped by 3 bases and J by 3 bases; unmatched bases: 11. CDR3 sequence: CASSPVAGDRGKETQYF. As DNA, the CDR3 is TGTGCCAGCTCACCGGTAGCGGGAGACAGAGGGAAAGAGACCCAGTACTTC.

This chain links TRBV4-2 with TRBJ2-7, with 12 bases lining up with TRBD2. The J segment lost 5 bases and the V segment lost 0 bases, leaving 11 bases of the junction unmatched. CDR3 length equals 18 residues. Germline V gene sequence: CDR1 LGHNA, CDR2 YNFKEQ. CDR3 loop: CASSQDPTSGSQVDEQYF. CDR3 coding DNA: TGTGCCAGCAGCCAAGACCCGACTAGCGGGAGTCAAGTCGACGAGCAGTACTTC.

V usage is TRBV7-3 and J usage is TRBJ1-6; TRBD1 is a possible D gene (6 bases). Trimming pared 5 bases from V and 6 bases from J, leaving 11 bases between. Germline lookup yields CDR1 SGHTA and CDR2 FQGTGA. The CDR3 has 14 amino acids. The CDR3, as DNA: TGTGCCAGCAGCCCGACAGGCCCTAATTCACCCCTCCACTTT. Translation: CASSPTGPNSPLHF.

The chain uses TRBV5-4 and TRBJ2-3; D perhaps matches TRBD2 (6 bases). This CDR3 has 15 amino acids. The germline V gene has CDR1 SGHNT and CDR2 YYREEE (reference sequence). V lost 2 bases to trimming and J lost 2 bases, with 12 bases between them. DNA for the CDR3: TGTGCCAGCAGCTTTCAGGGAGGCTCCACAGATACGCAGTATTTT. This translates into CASSFQGGSTDTQYF.

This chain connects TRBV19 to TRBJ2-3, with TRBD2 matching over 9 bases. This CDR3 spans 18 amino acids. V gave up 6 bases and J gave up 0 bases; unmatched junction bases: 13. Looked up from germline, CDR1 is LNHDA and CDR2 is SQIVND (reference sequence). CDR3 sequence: CASSLGRLAGASTDTQYF. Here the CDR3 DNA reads TGTGCCAGTAGCCTAGGCCGATTAGCGGGGGCCAGCACAGATACGCAGTATTTT. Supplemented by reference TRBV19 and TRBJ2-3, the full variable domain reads DGGITQSPKYLFRKEGQNVTLSCEQNLNHDAMYWYRQDPGQGLRLIYYSQIVNDFQKGDIAEGYSVSREKKESFPLTVTSAQKNPTAFYLCASSLGRLAGASTDTQYFGPGTRLTVL.

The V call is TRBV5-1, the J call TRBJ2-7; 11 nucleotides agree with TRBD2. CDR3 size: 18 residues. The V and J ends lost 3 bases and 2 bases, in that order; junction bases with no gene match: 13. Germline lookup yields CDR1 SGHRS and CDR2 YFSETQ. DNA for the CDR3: TGCGCCAGCAGCTCCCCCCCGGGACTAGCGGACCCTCCCTACGAGCAGTACTTC. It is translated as CASSSPPGLADPPYEQYF.

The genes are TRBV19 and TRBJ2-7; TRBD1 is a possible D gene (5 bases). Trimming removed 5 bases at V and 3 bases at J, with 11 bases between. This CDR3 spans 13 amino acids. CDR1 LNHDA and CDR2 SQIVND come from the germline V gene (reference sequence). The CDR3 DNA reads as TGTGCCAGTAGTGCGACAGACCGCTACGAGCAGTACTTC. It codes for CASSATDRYEQYF.

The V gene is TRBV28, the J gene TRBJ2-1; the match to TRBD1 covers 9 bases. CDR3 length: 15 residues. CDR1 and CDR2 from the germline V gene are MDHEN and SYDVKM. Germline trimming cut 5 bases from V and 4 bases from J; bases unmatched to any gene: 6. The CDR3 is CASSQLGTGYNEQFF. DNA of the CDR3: TGTGCCAGCAGTCAACTCGGGACAGGGTACAATGAGCAGTTCTTC.

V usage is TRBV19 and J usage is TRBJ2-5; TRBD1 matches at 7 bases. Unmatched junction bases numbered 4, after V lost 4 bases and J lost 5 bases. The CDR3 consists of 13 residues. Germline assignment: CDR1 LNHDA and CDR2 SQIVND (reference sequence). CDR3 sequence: CASSTTGVETQYF. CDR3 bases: TGTGCCAGTAGTACCACAGGGGTTGAGACCCAGTACTTC.

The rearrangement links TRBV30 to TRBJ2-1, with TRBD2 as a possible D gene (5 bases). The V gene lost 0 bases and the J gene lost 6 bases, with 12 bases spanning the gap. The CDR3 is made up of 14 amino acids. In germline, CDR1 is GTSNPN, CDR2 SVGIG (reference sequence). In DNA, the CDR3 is TGTGCCTGGAGTGTATTTCGGGGAGTCAATGAGCAGTTCTTC. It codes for CAWSVFRGVNEQFF.

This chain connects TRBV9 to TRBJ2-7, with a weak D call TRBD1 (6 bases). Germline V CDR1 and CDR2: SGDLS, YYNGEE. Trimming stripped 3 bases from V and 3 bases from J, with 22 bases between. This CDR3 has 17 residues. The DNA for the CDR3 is TGTGCCAGCAGCGCACAGGGTGGCACAACTTTCTTCTACGAGCAGTACTTC. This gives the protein CASSAQGGTTFFYEQYF.

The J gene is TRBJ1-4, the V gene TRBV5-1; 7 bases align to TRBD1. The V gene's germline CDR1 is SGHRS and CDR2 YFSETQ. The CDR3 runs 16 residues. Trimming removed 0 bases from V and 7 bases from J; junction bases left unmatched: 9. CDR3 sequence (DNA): TGCGCCAGCAGCTTGGGACAGGGTGTACTTGCTGAAAAACTGTTTTTT. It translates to CASSLGQGVLAEKLFF.

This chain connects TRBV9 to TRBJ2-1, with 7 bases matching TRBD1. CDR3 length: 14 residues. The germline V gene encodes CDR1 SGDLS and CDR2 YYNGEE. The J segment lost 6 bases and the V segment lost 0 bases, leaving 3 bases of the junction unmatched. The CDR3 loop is CASSVANRGNEQFF. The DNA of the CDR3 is TGTGCCAGCAGCGTAGCTAACAGGGGCAATGAGCAGTTCTTC.

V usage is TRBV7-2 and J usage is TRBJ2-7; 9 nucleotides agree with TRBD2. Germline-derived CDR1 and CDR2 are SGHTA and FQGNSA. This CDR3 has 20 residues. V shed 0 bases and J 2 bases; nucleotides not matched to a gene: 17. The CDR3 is CASSLADAGGLFLGPYEQYF. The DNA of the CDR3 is TGTGCCAGCAGCTTAGCGGATGCGGGAGGGTTGTTTCTAGGGCCCTACGAGCAGTACTTC.

The CDR3 protein is CASRADRASGNTIYF. The CDR3 DNA is TGTGCCAGTAGGGCGGACAGAGCCTCTGGAAACACCATATATTTT. This rearrangement joins TRBV19 to TRBJ1-3, with a weak D call TRBD1 (6 bases). V dropped 6 bases and J dropped 0 bases, with 12 bases sitting between them. The germline V gene has CDR1 LNHDA and CDR2 SQIVND (reference sequence). The CDR3 has 15 residues.

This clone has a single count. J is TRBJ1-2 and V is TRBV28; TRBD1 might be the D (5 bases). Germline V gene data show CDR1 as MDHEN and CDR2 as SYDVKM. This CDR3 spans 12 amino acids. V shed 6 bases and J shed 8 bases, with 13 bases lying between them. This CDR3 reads CASRAGLKGYTF. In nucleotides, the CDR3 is TGTGCCAGCAGGGCGGGGCTTAAAGGCTACACCTTC.

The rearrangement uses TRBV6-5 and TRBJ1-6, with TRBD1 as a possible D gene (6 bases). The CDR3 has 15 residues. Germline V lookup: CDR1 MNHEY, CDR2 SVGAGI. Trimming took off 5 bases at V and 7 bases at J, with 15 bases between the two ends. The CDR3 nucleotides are TGTGCCAGCAGTCTACGGGACATCGGCAATTCACCCCTCCACTTT. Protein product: CASSLRDIGNSPLHF.

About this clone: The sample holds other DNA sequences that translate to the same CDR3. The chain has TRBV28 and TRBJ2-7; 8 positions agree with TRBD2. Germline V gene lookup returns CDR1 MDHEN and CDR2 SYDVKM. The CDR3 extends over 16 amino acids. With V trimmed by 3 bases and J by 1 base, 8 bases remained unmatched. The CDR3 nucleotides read TGTGCCAGCAGTTTTTCCCTAGCGGGTCTTTCCTACGAGCAGTACTTC. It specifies CASSFSLAGLSYEQYF.

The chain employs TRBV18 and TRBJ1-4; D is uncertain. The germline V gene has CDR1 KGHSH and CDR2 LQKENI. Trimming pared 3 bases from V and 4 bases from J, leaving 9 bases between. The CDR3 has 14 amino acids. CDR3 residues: CASSPWEINEKLFF. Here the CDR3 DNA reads TGTGCCAGCTCACCTTGGGAGATTAATGAAAAACTGTTTTTT.

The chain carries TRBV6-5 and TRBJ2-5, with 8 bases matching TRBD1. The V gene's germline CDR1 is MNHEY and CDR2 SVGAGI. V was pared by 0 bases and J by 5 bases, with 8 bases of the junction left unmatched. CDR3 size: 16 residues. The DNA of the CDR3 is TGTGCCAGCAGTTACTCCCAGGGGGCAGGTCTGGAGACCCAGTACTTC. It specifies CASSYSQGAGLETQYF.

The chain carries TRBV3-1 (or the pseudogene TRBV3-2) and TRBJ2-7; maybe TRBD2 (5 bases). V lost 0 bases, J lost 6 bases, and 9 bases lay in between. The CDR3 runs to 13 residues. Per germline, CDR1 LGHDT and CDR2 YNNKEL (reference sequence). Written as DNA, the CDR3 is TGTGCCAGCAGCCAAGATTTGGGGAGCGAGCAGTACTTC. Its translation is CASSQDLGSEQYF.

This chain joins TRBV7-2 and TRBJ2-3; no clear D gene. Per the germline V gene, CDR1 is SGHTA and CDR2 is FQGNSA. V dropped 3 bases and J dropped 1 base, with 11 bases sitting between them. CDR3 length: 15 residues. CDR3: CASSFVASRTDTQYF. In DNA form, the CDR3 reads TGTGCCAGCAGCTTTGTAGCTTCCCGCACAGATACGCAGTATTTT.

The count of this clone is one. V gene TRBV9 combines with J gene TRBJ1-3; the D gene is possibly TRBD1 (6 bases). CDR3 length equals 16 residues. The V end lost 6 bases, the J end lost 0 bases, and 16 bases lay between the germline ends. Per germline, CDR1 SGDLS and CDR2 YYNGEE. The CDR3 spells CASTPRGDNSGNTIYF. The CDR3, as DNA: TGTGCCAGCACCCCCAGGGGAGATAACTCTGGAAACACCATATATTTT.